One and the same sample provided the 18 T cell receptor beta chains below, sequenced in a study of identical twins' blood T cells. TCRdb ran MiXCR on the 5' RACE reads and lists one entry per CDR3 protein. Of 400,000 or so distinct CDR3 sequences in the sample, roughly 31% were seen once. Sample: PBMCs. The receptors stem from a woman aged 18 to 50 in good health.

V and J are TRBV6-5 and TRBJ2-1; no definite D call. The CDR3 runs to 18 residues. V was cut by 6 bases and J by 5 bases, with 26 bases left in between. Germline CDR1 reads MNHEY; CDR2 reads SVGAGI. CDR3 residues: CASRPRRPNLLVNNEQFF. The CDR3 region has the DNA TGTGCCAGCAGGCCGAGAAGACCCAACCTTTTGGTAAACAATGAGCAGTTCTTC.

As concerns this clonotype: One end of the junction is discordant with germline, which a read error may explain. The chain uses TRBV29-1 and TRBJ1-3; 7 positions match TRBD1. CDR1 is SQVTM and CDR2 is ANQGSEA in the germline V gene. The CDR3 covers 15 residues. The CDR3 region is CSVVPVQGSGNTIHF. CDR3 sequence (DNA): TGCAGCGTTGTCCCCGTACAGGGGTCTGGAAACACCATACATTTT. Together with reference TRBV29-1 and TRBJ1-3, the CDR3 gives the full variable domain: SAVISQKPSRDICQRGTSLTIQCQVDSQVTMMFWYRQQPGQSLTLIATANQGSEATYESGFVIDKFPISRPNLTFSTLTVSNMSPEDSSIYLCSVVPVQGSGNTIHFGEGSWLTVV.

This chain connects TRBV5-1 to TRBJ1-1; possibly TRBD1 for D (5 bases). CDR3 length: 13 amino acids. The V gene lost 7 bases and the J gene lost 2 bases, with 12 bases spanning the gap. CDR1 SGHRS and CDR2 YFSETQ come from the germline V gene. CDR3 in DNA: TGCGCCAGCGGAGGGGAGTTTAACACTGAAGCTTTCTTT. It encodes CASGGEFNTEAFF. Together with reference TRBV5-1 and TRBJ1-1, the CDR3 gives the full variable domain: KAGVTQTPRYLIKTRGQQVTLSCSPISGHRSVSWYQQTPGQGLQFLFEYFSETQRNKGNFPGRFSGRQFSNSRSEMNVSTLELGDSALYLCASGGEFNTEAFFGQGTRLTVV.

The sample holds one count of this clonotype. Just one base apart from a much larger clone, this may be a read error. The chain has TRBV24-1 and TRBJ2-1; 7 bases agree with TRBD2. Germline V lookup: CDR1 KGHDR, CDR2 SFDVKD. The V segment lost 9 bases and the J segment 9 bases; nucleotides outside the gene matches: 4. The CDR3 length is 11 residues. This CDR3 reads CATGTTGEQFF. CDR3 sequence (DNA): TGTGCCACCGGGACTACCGGTGAGCAGTTCTTC.

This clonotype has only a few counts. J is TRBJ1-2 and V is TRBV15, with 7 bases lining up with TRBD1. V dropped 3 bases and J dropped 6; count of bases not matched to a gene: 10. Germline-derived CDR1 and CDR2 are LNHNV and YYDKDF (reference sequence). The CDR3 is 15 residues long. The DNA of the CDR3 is TGTGCCACCAGCAGGATGGACAGGAGACAGGATGGCTACACCTTC. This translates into CATSRMDRRQDGYTF.

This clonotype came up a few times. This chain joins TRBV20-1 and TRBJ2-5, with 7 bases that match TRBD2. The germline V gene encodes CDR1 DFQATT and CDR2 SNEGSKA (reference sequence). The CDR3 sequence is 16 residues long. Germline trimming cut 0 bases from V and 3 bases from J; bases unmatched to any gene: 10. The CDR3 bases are TGCAGTGCTAGAGATCTCGGCGGGGGAAACGAAGAGACCCAGTACTTC. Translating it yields CSARDLGGGNEETQYF.

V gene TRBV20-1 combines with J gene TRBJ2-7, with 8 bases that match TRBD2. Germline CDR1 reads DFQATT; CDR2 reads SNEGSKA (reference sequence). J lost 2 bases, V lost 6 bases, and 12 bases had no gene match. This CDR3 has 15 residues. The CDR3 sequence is CSAIMGTSLPYEQYF. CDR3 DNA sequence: TGCAGTGCCATAATGGGGACTAGTCTCCCCTACGAGCAGTACTTC.

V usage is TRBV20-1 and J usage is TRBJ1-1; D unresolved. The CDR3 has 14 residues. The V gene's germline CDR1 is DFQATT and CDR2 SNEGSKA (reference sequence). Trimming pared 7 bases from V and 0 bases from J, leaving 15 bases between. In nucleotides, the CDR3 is TGCAGTGTATTACGGATGGTCATGAACACTGAAGCTTTCTTT. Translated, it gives CSVLRMVMNTEAFF.

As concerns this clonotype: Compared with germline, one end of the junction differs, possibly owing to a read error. Here the CDR3 reads CGSSPIQDREGEAFF. The CDR3 nucleotides read TGTGGCAGCAGCCCGATCCAGGACAGGGAGGGTGAAGCTTTCTTT. This chain connects TRBV3-1 to TRBJ1-1; 8 bases map to TRBD1. CDR3 size: 15 residues. Per the germline V gene, CDR1 is LGHDT and CDR2 is YNNKEL (reference sequence).

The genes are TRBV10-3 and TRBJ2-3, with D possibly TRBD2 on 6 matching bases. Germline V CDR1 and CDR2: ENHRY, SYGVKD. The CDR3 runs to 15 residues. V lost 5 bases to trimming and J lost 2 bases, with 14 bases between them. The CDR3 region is CAISQRVGPTDTQYF. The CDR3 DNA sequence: TGTGCCATCAGTCAGCGGGTAGGCCCCACAGATACGCAGTATTTT.

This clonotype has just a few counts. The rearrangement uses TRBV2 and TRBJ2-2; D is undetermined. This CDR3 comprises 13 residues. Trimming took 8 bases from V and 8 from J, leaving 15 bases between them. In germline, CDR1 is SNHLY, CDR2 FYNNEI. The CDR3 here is CASLRVNGGELFF. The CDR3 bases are TGTGCCAGCCTCCGGGTTAACGGGGGGGAGCTGTTTTTT. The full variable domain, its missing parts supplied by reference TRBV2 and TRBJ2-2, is EPEVTQTPSHQVTQMGQEVILRCVPISNHLYFYWYRQILGQKVEFLVSFYNNEISEKSEIFDDQFSVERPDGSNFTLKIRSTKLEDSAMYFCASLRVNGGELFFGEGSRLTVL.

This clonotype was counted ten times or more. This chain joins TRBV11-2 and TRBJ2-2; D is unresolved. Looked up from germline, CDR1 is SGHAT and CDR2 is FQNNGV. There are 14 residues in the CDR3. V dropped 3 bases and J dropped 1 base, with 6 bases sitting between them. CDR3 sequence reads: CASSFWVNTGELFF. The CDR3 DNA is TGTGCCAGCAGCTTCTGGGTGAACACCGGGGAGCTGTTTTTT. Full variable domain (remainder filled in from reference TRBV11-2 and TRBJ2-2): EAGVAQSPRYKIIEKRQSVAFWCNPISGHATLYWYQQILGQGPKLLIQFQNNGVVDDSQLPKDRFSAERLKGVDSTLKIQPAKLEDSAVYLCASSFWVNTGELFFGEGSRLTVL.

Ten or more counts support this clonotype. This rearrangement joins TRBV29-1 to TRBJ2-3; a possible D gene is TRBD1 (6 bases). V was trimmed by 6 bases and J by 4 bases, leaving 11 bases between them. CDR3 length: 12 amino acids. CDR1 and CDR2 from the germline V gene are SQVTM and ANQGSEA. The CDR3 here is CSVVTGSDTQYF. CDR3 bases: TGCAGCGTCGTAACAGGGTCAGATACGCAGTATTTT.

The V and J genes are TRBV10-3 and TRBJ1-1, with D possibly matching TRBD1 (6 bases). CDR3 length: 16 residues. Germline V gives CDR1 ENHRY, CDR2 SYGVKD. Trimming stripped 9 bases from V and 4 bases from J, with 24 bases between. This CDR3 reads CAIQGLPRAGATEAFF. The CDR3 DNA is TGTGCCATACAAGGCCTCCCTAGGGCGGGGGCCACTGAAGCTTTCTTT.

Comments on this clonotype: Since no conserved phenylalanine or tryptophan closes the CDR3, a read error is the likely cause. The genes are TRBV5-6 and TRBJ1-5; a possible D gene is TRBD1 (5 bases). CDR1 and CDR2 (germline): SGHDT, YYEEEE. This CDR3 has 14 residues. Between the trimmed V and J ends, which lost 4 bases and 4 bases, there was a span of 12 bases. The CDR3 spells CASSTYRINQPQHS. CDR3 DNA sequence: TGTGCCAGCAGCACTTACAGGATTAATCAGCCCCAGCATTCT.

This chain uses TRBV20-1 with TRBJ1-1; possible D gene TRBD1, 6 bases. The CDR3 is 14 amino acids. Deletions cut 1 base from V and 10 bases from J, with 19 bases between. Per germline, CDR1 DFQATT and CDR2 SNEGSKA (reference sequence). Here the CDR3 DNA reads TGCAGTGCTAGAGGGGACACTCCCGAGCTCAGAGCTTTCTTT. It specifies CSARGDTPELRAFF.

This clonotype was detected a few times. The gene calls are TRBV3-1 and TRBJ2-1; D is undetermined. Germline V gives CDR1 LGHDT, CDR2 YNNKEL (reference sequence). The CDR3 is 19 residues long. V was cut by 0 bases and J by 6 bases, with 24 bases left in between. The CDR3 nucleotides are TGTGCCAGCAGCCAAGAAGGAGACGGTAGTAAGGTTGGTGGCAATGAGCAGTTCTTC. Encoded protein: CASSQEGDGSKVGGNEQFF.

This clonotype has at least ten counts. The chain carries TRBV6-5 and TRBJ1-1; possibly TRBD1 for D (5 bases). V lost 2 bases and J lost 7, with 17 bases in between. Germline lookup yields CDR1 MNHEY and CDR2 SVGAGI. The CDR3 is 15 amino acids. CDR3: CASSYHRLDRIEAFF. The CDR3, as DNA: TGTGCCAGCAGTTACCACAGGTTAGATAGGATTGAAGCTTTCTTT.